These T cell receptor beta chains were read from a single sample in a study of cytomegalovirus exposure and HLA in healthy donors. Repertoires were generated with immunoSEQ multiplex PCR, while TCRdb's copy carries only in-frame clones and drops some. The repertoire has 100,000 or so clones, about 69% of them found once; the top ten carry around 1.2%. The sample was PBMCs. Receptors originate from a man aged 35 to 55 in good health and CMV-seronegative. Each CDR3 is given with its conserved first and last residue. Each record gives: clone size, J gene, D gene, V gene, CDR3 DNA, CDR3 protein. D genes are given only for firm matches. Size values are once, few and many counts, or a class for expanded clones, and some rows have none.

clone_size: few; j_call: TRBJ1-5; d_call: TRBD1; v_call: TRBV30; cdr3_nt: TGTGCCTGGAGTCACCCACAAGACAGGGTCAATCAGCCCCAGCATTTT; cdr3_aa: CAWSHPQDRVNQPQHF
clone_size: NA; j_call: TRBJ2-7; d_call: TRBD1; v_call: TRBV25-1; cdr3_nt: TGTGCCAGCAGATACACAGGGGGCTACGAGCAGTACTTC; cdr3_aa: CASRYTGGYEQYF
clone_size: NA; j_call: TRBJ2-3; d_call: NA; v_call: TRBV6-5; cdr3_nt: TGTGCCAGCAGTTATAAAGCGGCAAGCACAGATACGCAGTATTTT; cdr3_aa: CASSYKAASTDTQYF
clone_size: once; j_call: TRBJ2-1; d_call: TRBD2; v_call: TRBV28; cdr3_nt: TGTGCCAGCAGCGAGAGCGGGGGATACAATGAGCAGTTCTTC; cdr3_aa: CASSESGGYNEQFF
clone_size: NA; j_call: TRBJ1-3; d_call: NA; v_call: TRBV5-1; cdr3_nt: TGCGCCAGCAGCCAAAGAGGGGGCTCTGGAAACACCATATATTTT; cdr3_aa: CASSQRGGSGNTIYF
clone_size: NA; j_call: TRBJ1-1; d_call: TRBD1; v_call: TRBV5-4; cdr3_nt: TGTGCCAGCAGCACCTTGCCGCTTTCGACAGGGCTGGTTGAAGCTTTCTTT; cdr3_aa: CASSTLPLSTGLVEAFF
clone_size: few; j_call: TRBJ1-5; d_call: NA; v_call: TRBV28; cdr3_nt: TGTGCCAGCAGTTTTGAGTATAGCAATCAGCCCCAGCATTTT; cdr3_aa: CASSFEYSNQPQHF
clone_size: NA; j_call: TRBJ2-1; d_call: NA; v_call: TRBV7-9; cdr3_nt: TGTGCCAGCAGCCCGACGACTAGAAGTGCCTACAATGAGCAGTTCTTC; cdr3_aa: CASSPTTRSAYNEQFF
clone_size: NA; j_call: TRBJ1-1; d_call: NA; v_call: TRBV13; cdr3_nt: TGTGCCAGCAGCCACTCAGGGAACACTGAAGCTTTCTTT; cdr3_aa: CASSHSGNTEAFF
clone_size: NA; j_call: TRBJ1-1; d_call: NA; v_call: TRBV11-3; cdr3_nt: TGTGCCAGCAGCCTACCGACGGGATCGAACACTGAAGCTTTCTTT; cdr3_aa: CASSLPTGSNTEAFF
clone_size: NA; j_call: TRBJ2-5; d_call: TRBD2; v_call: TRBV6-5; cdr3_nt: TGTGCCAGCAGTTTGGCTAGCGGGAGTTGGGAGCAGTACTTC; cdr3_aa: CASSLASGSWEQYF
clone_size: NA; j_call: TRBJ2-6; d_call: NA; v_call: TRBV27; cdr3_nt: TGTGCCAGCAGTTCCGCCGGGATAAGCTCTGGGGCCAACGTCCTGACTTTC; cdr3_aa: CASSSAGISSGANVLTF
clone_size: few; j_call: TRBJ2-7; d_call: TRBD2; v_call: TRBV10-3; cdr3_nt: TGTGCCATCACCTCCGGGACTAGCTTTTCGTACGAGCAGTACTTC; cdr3_aa: CAITSGTSFSYEQYF
clone_size: NA; j_call: TRBJ2-7; d_call: NA; v_call: TRBV5-1; cdr3_nt: TGCGCCAGCAGCCCAAACTCCTACGAGCAGTACTTC; cdr3_aa: CASSPNSYEQYF
clone_size: NA; j_call: TRBJ2-5; d_call: NA; v_call: TRBV20-1; cdr3_nt: TGCAGTGCTAGACGGGAGACCCAGTACTTC; cdr3_aa: CSARRETQYF
clone_size: NA; j_call: TRBJ2-3; d_call: NA; v_call: TRBV27; cdr3_nt: TGTGCCAGCAGTACCCCCGGGGTTAGCACAGATACGCAGTATTTT; cdr3_aa: CASSTPGVSTDTQYF
clone_size: few; j_call: TRBJ1-1; d_call: TRBD1; v_call: TRBV6-5; cdr3_nt: TGTGCCAGCAGCACCGGGACAGGGGGCACTGAAGCTTTCTTT; cdr3_aa: CASSTGTGGTEAFF
clone_size: NA; j_call: TRBJ1-6; d_call: NA; v_call: TRBV5-4; cdr3_nt: TGTGCTAGCAGGTCTACAGGGCGAGATAATTCACCCCTCCACTTT; cdr3_aa: CASRSTGRDNSPLHF
clone_size: NA; j_call: TRBJ1-5; d_call: TRBD1; v_call: TRBV7-9; cdr3_nt: TGTGCCAGCAGCCCCGAGGGTTGGCAGGGGGCTTGGCAGCCCCAGCATTTT; cdr3_aa: CASSPEGWQGAWQPQHF
clone_size: NA; j_call: TRBJ2-7; d_call: TRBD2; v_call: TRBV15; cdr3_nt: TGTGCCACCAGGTCTAGCGGGAATACCTACGAGCAGTACTTC; cdr3_aa: CATRSSGNTYEQYF
clone_size: NA; j_call: TRBJ2-3; d_call: NA; v_call: TRBV9; cdr3_nt: TGTGCCAGCAGCGTAGAAGCAGGGCTGTCGGGAGATACGCAGTATTTT; cdr3_aa: CASSVEAGLSGDTQYF
clone_size: few; j_call: TRBJ2-3; d_call: TRBD2; v_call: TRBV6-1; cdr3_nt: TGTGCCAGCAGTTGGGGGGGGGAGAGGACAGATACGCAGTATTTT; cdr3_aa: CASSWGGERTDTQYF